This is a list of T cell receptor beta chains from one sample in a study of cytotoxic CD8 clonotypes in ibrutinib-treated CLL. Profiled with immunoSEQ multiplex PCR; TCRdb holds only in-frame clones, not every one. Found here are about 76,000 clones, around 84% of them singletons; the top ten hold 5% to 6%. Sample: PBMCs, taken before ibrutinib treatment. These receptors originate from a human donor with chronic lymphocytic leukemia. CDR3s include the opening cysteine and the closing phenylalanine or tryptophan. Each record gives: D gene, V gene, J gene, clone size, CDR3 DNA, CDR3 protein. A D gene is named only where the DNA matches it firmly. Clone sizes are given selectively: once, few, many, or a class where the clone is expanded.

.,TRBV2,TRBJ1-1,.,TGTGCCAGCAGTGTTTCGGGGGCGGGGAACACTGAAGCTTTCTTT,CASSVSGAGNTEAFF
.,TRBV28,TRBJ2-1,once,TGTGCCAGCAGTTTATTGAGACCGGGCTCAGAGCAGTTCTTC,CASSLLRPGSEQFF
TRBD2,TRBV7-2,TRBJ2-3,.,TGTGCCAGCAGCTTAACCGCGGGGGTGTTGGATACGCAGTATTTT,CASSLTAGVLDTQYF
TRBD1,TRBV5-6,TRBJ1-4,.,TGTGCCAGCAGCTGGGACAGGGGGAAGGAAAAACTGTTTTTT,CASSWDRGKEKLFF
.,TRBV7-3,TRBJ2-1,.,TGTGCCAGCAGCCCAGGGGTTGGCGGGAGTATGGATGAGCAGTTCTTC,CASSPGVGGSMDEQFF
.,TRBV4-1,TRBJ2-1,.,TGCGCCAGCAGCCAGTCAAGTGAGCAGTTCTTC,CASSQSSEQFF
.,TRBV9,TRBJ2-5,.,TGTGCCAGCAGCGCAGGGCGGGTAGAGACCCAGTACTTC,CASSAGRVETQYF
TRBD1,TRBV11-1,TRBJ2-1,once,TGTGCCAGCAGCTTAGCGGGGACAGGGTACAATGAGCAGTTCTTC,CASSLAGTGYNEQFF
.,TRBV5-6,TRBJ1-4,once,TGTGCCAGCAGCGCTGACAAGACCGAAAAACTGTTTTTT,CASSADKTEKLFF
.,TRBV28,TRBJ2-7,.,TGTGCCATCCTATCCGCGGGGCTAGCGCCCCACGAGCAGTACTTC,CAILSAGLAPHEQYF
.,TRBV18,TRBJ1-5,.,TGTGCCAGCTCACCAGGTAGCCCTAATCAGCCCCAGCATTTT,CASSPGSPNQPQHF
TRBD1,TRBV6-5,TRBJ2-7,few,TGTGCCAGCAGTCGTCGACAGGGGACCTACGAGCAGTACTTC,CASSRRQGTYEQYF
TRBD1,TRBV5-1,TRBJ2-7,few,TGCGCCAGCAGCAAACAGGGGGCGTCCTACGAGCAGTACTTC,CASSKQGASYEQYF
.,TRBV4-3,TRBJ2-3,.,TGCGCCAGCAGCCAAGATATGGGAGATACGCAGTATTTT,CASSQDMGDTQYF
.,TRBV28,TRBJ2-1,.,TGTGCCAGCAGTTTATTGGACGATTCCGGTTTCAATGAGCAGTTCTTC,CASSLLDDSGFNEQFF
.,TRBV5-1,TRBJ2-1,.,TGCGCCAGCAGCTTGGCCTCCACTTCCAATGAGCAGTTCTTC,CASSLASTSNEQFF
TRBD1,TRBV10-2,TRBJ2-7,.,TGCGCCAGCAATCGACAGGGGGCGAGTTACGAGCAGTACTTC,CASNRQGASYEQYF
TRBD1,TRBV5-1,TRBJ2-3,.,TGCGCCAGCAGCTCTGGACAGGGGCACACAGATACGCAGTATTTT,CASSSGQGHTDTQYF
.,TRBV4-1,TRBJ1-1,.,TGCGCCAGCAGCCAAGCACCCCAAAACACTGAAGCTTTCTTT,CASSQAPQNTEAFF
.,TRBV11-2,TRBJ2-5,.,TGTGCCAGCAGCTTATCCGAGACCCAGTACTTC,CASSLSETQYF
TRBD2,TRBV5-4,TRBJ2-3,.,TGTGCCAGCAGCTTGGTGGGACTAGCGGATACGCAGTATTTT,CASSLVGLADTQYF
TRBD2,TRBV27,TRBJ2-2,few,TGTGCCAGCAGTCAAGGACTAGCGGGAGAGGTCGGGGAGCTGTTTTTT,CASSQGLAGEVGELFF
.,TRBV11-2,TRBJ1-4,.,TGTGCCAGCAGCTTAGGACGGACCTATTCGACTAATGAAAAACTGTTTTTT,CASSLGRTYSTNEKLFF
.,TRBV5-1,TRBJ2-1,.,TGCGCCAGCAGCTTGGAAGGTTGGGACGTTGGGAATGAGCAGTTCTTC,CASSLEGWDVGNEQFF
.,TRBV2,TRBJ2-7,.,TGTGCCAGACAGGTCCTGCACCCTGACTACGAGCAGTACTTC,CARQVLHPDYEQYF
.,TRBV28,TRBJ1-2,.,TGTGCCAGCAGCGTGGACAGAAACTATGGCTACACCTTC,CASSVDRNYGYTF
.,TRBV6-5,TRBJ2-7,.,TGTGCCAGCAGAACAAAGACGGGGGTCATATACGAGCAGTACTTC,CASRTKTGVIYEQYF
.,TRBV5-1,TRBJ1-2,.,TGCGCCAGCAGCTTGGGGCCAACGACAGTGGAAGCTAACTATGGCTACACCTTC,CASSLGPTTVEANYGYTF
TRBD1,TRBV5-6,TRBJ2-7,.,TGTGCCAGCAGCACGTCCGGGACAGCCAGCTCCTACGAGCAGTACTTC,CASSTSGTASSYEQYF
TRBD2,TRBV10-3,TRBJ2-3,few,TGTGCCATGACTAGCGGGAGGGCAGATACGCAGTATTTT,CAMTSGRADTQYF
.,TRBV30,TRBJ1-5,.,TGTGCCTGGAGTGTTTTAGACACCTATAGCAATCAGCCCCAGCATTTT,CAWSVLDTYSNQPQHF
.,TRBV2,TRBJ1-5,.,TGTGCCAGCAAAGACGAACCTTATAGCAATCAGCCCCAGCATTTT,CASKDEPYSNQPQHF
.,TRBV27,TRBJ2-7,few,TGTGCCAGCAGTTTGGAAGGGGCCTACGAGCAGTACTTC,CASSLEGAYEQYF
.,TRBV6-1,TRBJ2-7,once,TGTGCCAGCAGTGAAGCTTGGAGGGGGCTGTACGAGCAGTACTTC,CASSEAWRGLYEQYF
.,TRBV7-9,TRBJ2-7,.,TGTGCCAGCAGCTTAAACACAGTAACAACCTACGAGCAGTACTTC,CASSLNTVTTYEQYF
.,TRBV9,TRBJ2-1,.,TGTGCCAGCAGCGGGCTGACATCACGGTATGAGCAGTTCTTC,CASSGLTSRYEQFF
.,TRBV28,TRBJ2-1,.,TGTGCCAGCCGACAGGTCAATGAGCAGTTCTTC,CASRQVNEQFF
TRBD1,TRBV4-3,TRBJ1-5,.,TGCGCCAGCAGCCAAGCAACAGGGGGGGCTCAGCCCCAGCATTTT,CASSQATGGAQPQHF
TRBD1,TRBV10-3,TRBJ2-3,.,TGTGCCATCTGGACAGGGGGAGGCACAGATACGCAGTATTTT,CAIWTGGGTDTQYF